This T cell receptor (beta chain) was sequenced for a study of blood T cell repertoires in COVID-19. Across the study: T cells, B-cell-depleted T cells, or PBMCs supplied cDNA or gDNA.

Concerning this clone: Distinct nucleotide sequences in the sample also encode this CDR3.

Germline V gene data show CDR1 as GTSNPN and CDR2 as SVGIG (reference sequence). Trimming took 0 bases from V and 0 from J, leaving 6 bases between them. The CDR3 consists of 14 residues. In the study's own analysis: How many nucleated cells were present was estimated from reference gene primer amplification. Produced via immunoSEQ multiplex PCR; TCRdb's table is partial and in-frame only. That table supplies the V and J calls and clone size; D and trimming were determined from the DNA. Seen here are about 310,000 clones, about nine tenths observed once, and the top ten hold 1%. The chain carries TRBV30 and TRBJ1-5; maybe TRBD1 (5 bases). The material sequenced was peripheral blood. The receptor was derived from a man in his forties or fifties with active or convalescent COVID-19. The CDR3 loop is CAWSVGGSNQPQHF. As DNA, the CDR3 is TGTGCCTGGAGTGTCGGGGGTAGCAATCAGCCCCAGCATTTT.